This entry features one TCR beta chain sequence. Antigen: not known. The germline V gene has CDR1 SGHVS and CDR2 FQNEAQ. V gave up 2 bases and J gave up 3 bases, with 15 bases separating them. The CDR3 contains 16 residues. The data originate from a study of cytomegalovirus exposure and HLA in healthy donors. Study-wide findings and caveats: Specificity for CMV antigens was confirmed in vitro for three of the CMV-associated chains.

Sequencing was performed with immunoSEQ multiplex PCR; in TCRdb, only in-frame clones are kept and a portion is missing. The sample records around 120,000 clones, about 84% being singletons. The rearrangement links TRBV7-8 to TRBJ2-3; TRBD2 might be the D (6 bases). This TCR was recovered from a man aged 18 to 29 in good health and CMV-seronegative. Sequencing was performed on PBMCs. The CDR3 loop is CASSLTVRLVTDTQYF. As DNA, the CDR3 is TGTGCCAGCAGCTTAACAGTCCGACTAGTTACAGATACGCAGTATTTT.